These T cell receptor beta chains were read from a single sample in a study of T cells after yellow fever vaccination. TCRdb redid the calling of the 5' RACE reads with MiXCR, one entry per CDR3 protein. This sample has more than 300,000 distinct CDR3 sequences, with around 7.3% found just once. The sequences come from PBMCs, collected approximately 40 days after the first yellow fever vaccination. The origin of the receptors is a man aged 18 to 29 who received the YFV17D yellow fever vaccine. Both conserved end residues are part of each CDR3. A D gene is named only where the DNA matches it firmly. The size of a clone is reported for some rows only, either as once, few or many, or as a class for expanded clones.

V gene	J gene	clone size	D gene	CDR3 DNA	CDR3 protein
TRBV20-1	TRBJ2-4	-	TRBD2	TGCAGTGCTTTGGCTAGCGGGGACAGAAACATTCAGTACTTC	CSALASGDRNIQYF
TRBV19	TRBJ2-7	-	-	TGTGCCAGTAGTATTATGGGAGATCTCTACGAGCAGTACTTC	CASSIMGDLYEQYF
TRBV12-3/TRBV12-4	TRBJ2-2	many	-	TGTGCCAGCAGTTCCCCAGGGTACACCGGGGAGCTGTTTTTT	CASSSPGYTGELFF
TRBV18	TRBJ2-1	-	-	TGTGCCAGCTCAGCCTCCGTTCACAATGAGCAGTTCTTC	CASSASVHNEQFF
TRBV5-1	TRBJ1-6	many	-	TGCGCCAGCAGCCCCAAGGGACCGGAAAATTCACCCCTCCACTTT	CASSPKGPENSPLHF
TRBV7-2	TRBJ2-1	-	TRBD2	TGTGCCAGCAGCTCCCAGGGGACTAGCGGGGGGAACAATGAGCAGTTCTTC	CASSSQGTSGGNNEQFF
TRBV28	TRBJ2-3	many	-	TGTGCCAGCAGTACCCAGGGTGGGGGGACAGATACGCAGTATTTT	CASSTQGGGTDTQYF
TRBV20-1	TRBJ1-2	-	-	TGCAGCTCCATTTGGGGGACGAACTATGGCTACACCTTC	CSSIWGTNYGYTF
TRBV5-1	TRBJ2-5	few	-	TGCGCCAGCAGCCCAGCCCCCGTCGGAGCCGAGACCCAGTACTTC	CASSPAPVGAETQYF
TRBV28	TRBJ2-7	many	TRBD1	TGTGCCAGCAGTGTGACAGGGATCTCCTACGAGCAGTACTTC	CASSVTGISYEQYF
TRBV6-2/TRBV6-3	TRBJ1-5	-	-	TGTGCCAGCACGGATAGCAATCAGCCCCAGCATTTT	CASTDSNQPQHF
TRBV7-9	TRBJ2-5	-	-	TGTGCCAGCAGCTTAGTATACCGGCGAATCGAGACCCAGTACTTC	CASSLVYRRIETQYF
TRBV10-3	TRBJ2-5	few	-	TGTGCCATCAGTGGGGCTTGGGGAGAGACCCAGTACTTC	CAISGAWGETQYF
TRBV5-5	TRBJ1-2	few	-	TGTGCCAGCAGCTCGGTCCAGGGGCAGAACTATGGCTACACCTTC	CASSSVQGQNYGYTF
TRBV6-5	TRBJ2-5	-	TRBD2	TGTGCCAGCAGTTACTCACCTAGCGGTGCGCAAGAGACCCAGTACTTC	CASSYSPSGAQETQYF
TRBV5-1	TRBJ2-5	-	-	TGCGCCAGCAGCTTGGATGTTGCCCGACTCCCCGAGACCCAGTACTTC	CASSLDVARLPETQYF
TRBV5-1	TRBJ2-7	-	-	TGCGCCAGCAGGACTGTGGAAGGGGGATTCTACGAGCAGTACTTC	CASRTVEGGFYEQYF
TRBV28	TRBJ2-1	many	-	TGTGCCAGCAGTTCCGATCTAGCTCCTGCAAATGAGCAGTTCTTC	CASSSDLAPANEQFF
TRBV24-1	TRBJ2-1	few	-	TGTGCCACCAGTGGCGGAGGGTACAATGAGCAGTTCTTC	CATSGGGYNEQFF
TRBV20-1	TRBJ2-5	many	TRBD2	TGCAGTGCTAGTGGTATCGGGGGGGCGGGAGAGACCCAGTACTTC	CSASGIGGAGETQYF
TRBV19	TRBJ2-5	-	-	TGTGCCAGTAGTATAGCTGGGGTCCAAGAGACCCAGTACTTC	CASSIAGVQETQYF
TRBV4-1	TRBJ2-7	many	-	TGCGCCAGCAGCCAAGCGGGTCTCTACGAGCAGTACTTC	CASSQAGLYEQYF
TRBV15	TRBJ1-6	-	TRBD1	TGTGCCACCAGCTCCGACCCGATGACCGCCAGGGGGAATTCACCCCTCCACTTT	CATSSDPMTARGNSPLHF
TRBV20-1	TRBJ2-6	many	-	TGCAGTGCTAGAGTCTCTGGGGCCAACGTCCTGACTTTC	CSARVSGANVLTF
TRBV20-1	TRBJ2-3	-	-	TGCAGTGCTAAGGACAGAGTCGGAGGGGTTACGCAGTATTTT	CSAKDRVGGVTQYF
TRBV29-1	TRBJ1-1	-	-	TGCAGCGTTCGACCTCCCCCTGGCACTGAAGCTTTCTTT	CSVRPPPGTEAFF
TRBV5-4	TRBJ1-6	-	TRBD1	TGTGCCAGCAGTTCAGGACAGGGGCGCGATTCACCCCTCCACTTT	CASSSGQGRDSPLHF
TRBV5-1	TRBJ1-2	few	-	TGCGCCAGCAGCTTGGCTCAGGGTGGCTATGGCTACACCTTC	CASSLAQGGYGYTF
TRBV12-3/TRBV12-4	TRBJ1-1	few	-	TGTGCCAGCAAGGTTGAAACGAACACTGAAGCTTTCTTT	CASKVETNTEAFF
TRBV5-4	TRBJ2-5	-	TRBD2	TGTGCCAGCAGCTTGAGCGGGGGGCAAGAAGAGACCCAGTACTTC	CASSLSGGQEETQYF
TRBV7-9	TRBJ1-1	few	-	TGTGCCAGCAGCCCGTCCGGGTACGGGCACACTGAAGCTTTCTTT	CASSPSGYGHTEAFF
TRBV4-3	TRBJ2-2	-	-	TGCGCCAGCAGCCCCTTAGGGAACACCGGGGAGCTGTTTTTT	CASSPLGNTGELFF
TRBV27	TRBJ1-2	-	TRBD1	TGTGCCAGCAGTTACACAGGGGCCCTCGAGGATGGCTACACCTTC	CASSYTGALEDGYTF